These 19 T cell receptor beta chains originate from one sample sequenced in a study of control samples from healthy donors and cancer patients. Measured with immunoSEQ multiplex PCR; TCRdb has only the in-frame clones, and not every one. This table holds under 200,000 clones, 91% found once. Material: blood. Receptors were obtained from a woman in her twenties or thirties in good health.

This clone was observed once. The chain is built from TRBV12-5 and TRBJ1-1, with 8 bases lining up with TRBD1. The CDR3 is 15 residues long. Germline CDR1 reads LGHNT; CDR2 reads FRNRAP. With 1 base clipped from V and 1 base from J, the junction kept 2 bases outside the gene matches. The CDR3 loop is CASGLAGGANTEAFF. The CDR3 DNA is TGTGCTAGTGGTTTGGCAGGGGGCGCGAACACTGAAGCTTTCTTT.

The rearrangement uses TRBV7-2 and TRBJ1-6; 11 nucleotides match TRBD1. Germline-derived CDR1 and CDR2 are SGHTA and FQGNSA. The CDR3 is 16 amino acids. V lost 4 bases and J lost 8; bases outside the gene matches: 7. Here the CDR3 reads CASSSRDRGVYSPLHF. The CDR3 bases are TGTGCCAGCAGCTCACGGGACAGGGGGGTATATTCACCCCTCCACTTT.

The chain couples TRBV19 to TRBJ1-4, with a weak D call TRBD1 (6 bases). This CDR3 has 14 residues. Germline lookup yields CDR1 LNHDA and CDR2 SQIVND (reference sequence). The germline V and J ends were trimmed by 5 bases and 8 bases, with 15 bases remaining between them. The CDR3 DNA reads TGTGCCAGTAGTGAACAGGGTTCGGCGGAAAAACTGTTTTTT. Translating it yields CASSEQGSAEKLFF.

This chain connects TRBV6-1 to TRBJ2-6; D not certain. The CDR3 totals 15 residues. Germline V gene sequence: CDR1 MNHNS, CDR2 SASEGT. V gave up 1 base and J gave up 3 bases, with 7 bases separating them. Here the CDR3 reads CASSEGEIGANVLTF. CDR3 nucleotide sequence: TGTGCCAGCAGTGAAGGGGAAATTGGGGCCAACGTCCTGACTTTC.

This clone was seen only a few times. The chain uses TRBV6-5 and TRBJ1-6; 7 nucleotides align to TRBD1. After removal of 6 bases from V and 9 bases from J, the junction contained 5 bases not matched to a gene. The CDR3 runs 13 residues. Germline CDR1 and CDR2: MNHEY and SVGAGI. The chain's CDR3 is CASSDRDSSPLHF. The CDR3 nucleotides are TGTGCCAGCAGCGACCGGGACAGTTCACCCCTCCACTTT.

V is TRBV6-5 and J is TRBJ1-4; 7 bases line up with TRBD1. CDR1 and CDR2 (germline): MNHEY, SVGAGI. The V segment lost 2 bases and the J segment 7 bases; nucleotides outside the gene matches: 4. The CDR3 is 14 residues long. This CDR3 reads CASSYQGGGEKLFF. The CDR3 DNA sequence: TGTGCCAGCAGTTACCAGGGGGGTGGTGAAAAACTGTTTTTT.

The CDR3 DNA follows: TGTGCCAGCAGTCCGCTCTTGAACACTGAAGCTTTCTTT. Its protein product is CASSPLLNTEAFF. This chain connects TRBV6-6 to TRBJ1-1; D is unclear. Germline V gives CDR1 MNHNY, CDR2 SVGAGI (reference sequence). V was clipped by 5 bases and J by 0 bases, with 7 bases between them. The CDR3 is 13 amino acids.

V is TRBV27 and J is TRBJ1-1; 8 positions match TRBD1. The CDR3 runs 13 residues. Germline-derived CDR1 and CDR2 are MNHEY and SMNVEV (reference sequence). J gave up 4 bases and V 5 bases, and 3 bases lay outside the gene matches. CDR3 DNA sequence: TGTGCCAGCAGTCGCGGACAGGGCACTGAAGCTTTCTTT. Translating it yields CASSRGQGTEAFF.

This chain links TRBV29-1 with TRBJ2-2; D is possibly TRBD1 (5 bases). The CDR3 is 12 amino acids. Germline assignment: CDR1 SQVTM and CDR2 ANQGSEA. V was clipped by 7 bases and J by 1 base, with 7 bases between them. Here the CDR3 DNA reads TGCAGCGCCGGACAGAACACCGGGGAGCTGTTTTTT. Translating gives CSAGQNTGELFF.

This chain links TRBV5-6 with TRBJ2-1; D remains ambiguous. The CDR3 sequence is 15 residues long. Germline-derived CDR1 and CDR2 are SGHDT and YYEEEE. Trimming stripped 5 bases from V and 0 bases from J, with 12 bases between. DNA for the CDR3: TGTGCCAGCAGGACCGACTTCCCCTCCTACAATGAGCAGTTCTTC. It is translated as CASRTDFPSYNEQFF.

Only one count was recorded for this clone. The genes are TRBV3-1 (or the pseudogene TRBV3-2) and TRBJ2-7; 11 nucleotides agree with TRBD2. The CDR3 extends over 14 amino acids. The V gene's germline CDR1 is LGHDT and CDR2 YNNKEL (reference sequence). V lost 1 base and J lost 5; bases outside the gene matches: 1. The CDR3 nucleotides are TGTGCCAGCAGCCAAGGACTAGCGGGACACGAGCAGTACTTC. Protein sequence: CASSQGLAGHEQYF.

This rearrangement joins TRBV6-1 to TRBJ2-2; D gene ambiguous. V shed 1 base and J shed 4 bases, with 7 bases lying between them. The CDR3 extends over 14 amino acids. Germline loops: CDR1 MNHNS, CDR2 SASEGT. CDR3 amino acids: CASSEGQVTGELFF. The CDR3 bases are TGTGCCAGCAGTGAAGGTCAGGTCACCGGGGAGCTGTTTTTT.

V is TRBV7-9 and J is TRBJ2-2, with D perhaps matching TRBD1 or TRBD2 (6 bases each). The V gene's germline CDR1 is SEHNR and CDR2 FQNEAQ (reference sequence). Trimming shortened V by 2 bases and J by 4 bases, and 11 bases separated the two germline ends. The CDR3 runs 15 residues. The chain's CDR3 is CASSLRGRGTGELFF. As DNA, the CDR3 is TGTGCCAGCAGCTTACGGGGGCGGGGCACCGGGGAGCTGTTTTTT.

The J gene is TRBJ1-3, the V gene TRBV30; D unresolved. Germline loops: CDR1 GTSNPN, CDR2 SVGIG (reference sequence). Trimming pared 3 bases from V and 1 base from J, leaving 4 bases between. The length of the CDR3 is 12 residues. In DNA, the CDR3 is TGTGCCTGGAGACAGTCTGGAAACACCATATATTTT. Its translation: CAWRQSGNTIYF.

V usage is TRBV30 and J usage is TRBJ2-4; TRBD1 agrees at 7 bases. The germline V gene has CDR1 GTSNPN and CDR2 SVGIG (reference sequence). The CDR3 extends over 15 amino acids. With 5 bases clipped from V and 4 bases from J, the junction kept 11 bases outside the gene matches. The CDR3 loop is CAWGPQGISKNIQYF. DNA of the CDR3: TGTGCCTGGGGGCCACAGGGGATATCGAAAAACATTCAGTACTTC.

This chain joins TRBV7-2 and TRBJ2-7; 10 bases match TRBD2. Germline V gene lookup returns CDR1 SGHTA and CDR2 FQGNSA. This CDR3 comprises 16 residues. V gave up 1 base and J gave up 4 bases; unmatched junction bases: 7. CDR3 nucleotides: TGTGCCAGCAGCTTAGGGGCTAGCGGGGGAGCTTACGAGCAGTACTTC. The encoded protein is CASSLGASGGAYEQYF.

The CDR3 nucleotides read TGTGCCAGCAGCCCGACTAGCGGCTACGAGCAGTACTTC. Protein: CASSPTSGYEQYF. The chain couples TRBV3-1 (or the pseudogene TRBV3-2) to TRBJ2-7; 9 bases line up with TRBD2. V dropped 4 bases and J dropped 3; count of bases not matched to a gene: 1. The CDR3 contains 13 residues. From germline, CDR1 is LGHDT and CDR2 YNNKEL (reference sequence).

The gene calls are TRBV5-4 and TRBJ2-1, with 8 positions matching TRBD2. The CDR3 runs to 14 residues. V was pared by 3 bases and J by 6 bases, with 5 bases of the junction left unmatched. From germline, CDR1 is SGHNT and CDR2 YYREEE (reference sequence). The DNA of the CDR3 is TGTGCCAGCAGCTGGACTAGCTCGTTCAATGAGCAGTTCTTC. Translated, it gives CASSWTSSFNEQFF. Using reference TRBV5-4 and TRBJ2-1 for the parts outside the CDR3, the full variable domain is ETGVTQSPTHLIKTRGQQVTLRCSSQSGHNTVSWYQQALGQGPQFIFQYYREEENGRGNFPPRFSGLQFPNYSSELNVNALELDDSALYLCASSWTSSFNEQFFGPGTRLTVL.

For this clone: In the same sample, other DNA sequences code for this CDR3. This sequence joins TRBV6-1 and TRBJ2-6; perhaps TRBD1 as D (5 bases). The germline V gene encodes CDR1 MNHNS and CDR2 SASEGT. The CDR3 contains 15 residues. The V end was cut by 1 base, the J end by 3 bases, with 7 bases between. CDR3 residues: CASSEGQGGANVLTF. CDR3 nucleotides: TGTGCCAGCAGTGAAGGTCAGGGTGGGGCCAACGTCCTGACTTTC.